This passage covers 17 T cell receptor beta chains from one sample sequenced in a study of shared clonotypes between healthy human individuals. CD45RO-negative cells were positively selected for CCR7, leaving out terminally differentiated effector memory CD45RA+ cells. Assay used: immunoSEQ multiplex PCR; TCRdb lists only in-frame clones, some missing. The sample shows 800,000 or so clones, about 96% of them seen only once. What was sequenced was naive CD8+ T cells sorted from blood. The receptors come from a man aged 25 to 40 in good health.

This clone was seen a few times. The rearrangement joins TRBV13 to TRBJ2-3; maybe TRBD2 (5 bases). V was shortened by 3 bases and J by 2 bases, with 6 bases between the two germline ends. Germline CDR1 is PRHDT and CDR2 is FYEKMQ (reference sequence). CDR3 length: 13 amino acids. This CDR3 reads CASSLGDTDTQYF. In DNA form, the CDR3 reads TGTGCCAGCAGCTTGGGAGACACAGATACGCAGTATTTT. The entire variable domain, with the rest obtained from reference TRBV13 and TRBJ2-3, is as follows: AAGVIQSPRHLIKEKRETATLKCYPIPRHDTVYWYQQGPGQDPQFLISFYEKMQSDKGSIPDRFSAQQFSDYHSELNMSSLELGDSALYFCASSLGDTDTQYFGPGTRLTVL.

The J gene is TRBJ1-5, the V gene TRBV5-4, with D unresolved. The length of the CDR3 is 18 residues. CDR1 is SGHNT and CDR2 is YYREEE in the germline V gene (reference sequence). V was clipped by 1 base and J by 2 bases, with 19 bases between them. The CDR3 nucleotides read TGTGCCAGCAGCTTGCTTAGGAGGGCACGACCGGGCAATCAGCCCCAGCATTTT. Its protein is CASSLLRRARPGNQPQHF.

The chain employs TRBV13 and TRBJ2-7; D remains unclear. The CDR3 length is 15 residues. Germline V gene sequence: CDR1 PRHDT, CDR2 FYEKMQ (reference sequence). Trimming cost V 4 bases and J 2 bases, with 15 bases left between them. The CDR3 region has the DNA TGTGCCAGCAGCTCCGGGCAGAGGCGTCCCTACGAGCAGTACTTC. Amino acids: CASSSGQRRPYEQYF.

The genes are TRBV14 and TRBJ1-4; a possible D gene is TRBD1 (5 bases). V lost 0 bases, J lost 2 bases, and 10 bases lay in between. The germline CDR1 and CDR2 sequences are SGHDN and FVKESK. This CDR3 is built from 16 residues. DNA of the CDR3: TGTGCCAGCAGCCAAGACAGGGTTAATACTAATGAAAAACTGTTTTTT. This encodes CASSQDRVNTNEKLFF. The full variable domain, in which reference TRBV14 and TRBJ1-4 provide the parts outside the CDR3, is EAGVTQFPSHSVIEKGQTVTLRCDPISGHDNLYWYRRVMGKEIKFLLHFVKESKQDESGMPNNRFLAERTGGTYSTLKVQPAELEDSGVYFCASSQDRVNTNEKLFFGSGTQLSVL.

This chain connects TRBV7-9 to TRBJ2-7; possible D gene TRBD1, 6 bases. From germline, CDR1 is SEHNR and CDR2 FQNEAQ (reference sequence). V lost 10 bases, J lost 3 bases, and 22 bases lay in between. The CDR3 consists of 15 residues. CDR3 in amino acids: CAILDVTGQFYEQYF. In DNA, the CDR3 is TGTGCCATCCTAGACGTAACCGGACAGTTCTACGAGCAGTACTTC.

This clone appeared a single time. This chain uses TRBV11-2 with TRBJ1-1, with D unresolved. Trimming pared 5 bases from V and 8 bases from J, leaving 12 bases between. CDR1 is SGHAT, CDR2 FQNNGV, per germline. The CDR3 runs 12 residues. CDR3 nucleotide sequence: TGTGCCAGCAGCACCCAGGTCGGCGAAGCTTTCTTT. This gives the protein CASSTQVGEAFF.

V usage is TRBV9 and J usage is TRBJ1-5; a possible D gene is TRBD1 (6 bases). Germline CDR1 reads SGDLS; CDR2 reads YYNGEE. Trimming left V 4 bases short and J 6 bases short, with 20 bases between. The CDR3 totals 16 residues. The DNA for the CDR3 is TGTGCCAGCAGCCCAAAAGGGGGGGGGCTCGGTCAGCCCCAGCATTTT. Its translation: CASSPKGGGLGQPQHF. Full variable domain (outside the CDR3, taken from reference TRBV9 and TRBJ1-5): DSGVTQTPKHLITATGQRVTLRCSPRSGDLSVYWYQQSLDQGLQFLIQYYNGEERAKGNILERFSAQQFPDLHSELNLSSLELGDSALYFCASSPKGGGLGQPQHFGDGTRLSIL.

J is TRBJ2-1 and V is TRBV7-9; unclear D gene. The CDR3 runs to 11 residues. V was trimmed by 7 bases and J by 10 bases, leaving 11 bases between them. CDR1 and CDR2 (germline): SEHNR, FQNEAQ (reference sequence). CDR3 residues: CASIMVTEQFF. For the CDR3, the DNA is TGTGCCAGCATCATGGTTACGGAGCAGTTCTTC.

This chain joins TRBV5-1 and TRBJ1-4, with D uncertain. The V end lost 0 bases, the J end lost 6 bases, and 12 bases lay between the germline ends. CDR3 length equals 15 residues. Germline V gene data show CDR1 as SGHRS and CDR2 as YFSETQ. CDR3 DNA sequence: TGCGCCAGCAGCTTGGCTCCAGGACGGGATGAAAAACTGTTTTTT. Protein sequence: CASSLAPGRDEKLFF.

V and J are TRBV5-1 and TRBJ2-1, with TRBD1 identical over 7 bases. From germline, CDR1 is SGHRS and CDR2 YFSETQ. After removal of 4 bases from V and 11 bases from J, the junction contained 15 bases not matched to a gene. This CDR3 has 15 residues. The CDR3, as DNA: TGCGCCAGCAGCGTCCGGGACAGTGCATTCGGGCAGCAGTTCTTC. Protein sequence: CASSVRDSAFGQQFF.

The chain recombines TRBV27 with TRBJ2-5; TRBD1 aligns across 7 bases. There are 14 residues in the CDR3. After removal of 6 bases from V and 0 bases from J, the junction contained 4 bases not matched to a gene. Germline CDR1 and CDR2: MNHEY and SMNVEV (reference sequence). CDR3 in amino acids: CASRPRGNQETQYF. As DNA, the CDR3 is TGTGCCAGCAGGCCCAGGGGGAACCAAGAGACCCAGTACTTC.

V is TRBV5-4 and J is TRBJ2-1, with D maybe TRBD2 (6 bases). V gave up 4 bases and J gave up 4 bases, with 15 bases separating them. Germline V gene lookup returns CDR1 SGHNT and CDR2 YYREEE (reference sequence). This CDR3 has 15 amino acids. CDR3: CASSLRGSGYNEQFF. CDR3 nucleotides: TGTGCCAGCAGCCTGCGAGGTAGCGGATACAATGAGCAGTTCTTC.

The rearrangement joins TRBV5-1 to TRBJ2-1, with 9 bases aligning to TRBD2. The J segment lost 8 bases and the V segment lost 0 bases, leaving 6 bases of the junction unmatched. Germline CDR1 and CDR2: SGHRS and YFSETQ. The CDR3 sequence is 15 residues long. For the CDR3, the DNA is TGCGCCAGCAGCTTGGCGGGACTAGCTTTAGATGAGCAGTTCTTC. Translating it yields CASSLAGLALDEQFF.

V is TRBV12-5 and J is TRBJ2-1, with no clear D. The CDR3 sequence is 12 residues long. V shed 5 bases and J shed 8 bases, with 10 bases lying between them. CDR1 LGHNT and CDR2 FRNRAP come from the germline V gene. The CDR3 loop is CASGLTIDEQFF. CDR3 coding DNA: TGTGCTAGTGGTCTTACCATCGATGAGCAGTTCTTC.

The rearrangement links TRBV27 to TRBJ1-5; D is possibly TRBD1 (6 bases). From germline, CDR1 is MNHEY and CDR2 SMNVEV (reference sequence). V lost 5 bases, J lost 6 bases, and 20 bases lay in between. This CDR3 comprises 16 residues. This CDR3 is CASSPRGGRPGQPQHF. The CDR3 region has the DNA TGTGCCAGCAGTCCTAGGGGGGGGCGCCCCGGTCAGCCCCAGCATTTT.

This chain connects TRBV15 to TRBJ2-7; no definite D call. The CDR3 sequence is 13 residues long. CDR1 and CDR2 from the germline V gene are LNHNV and YYDKDF (reference sequence). Deletions cut 0 bases from V and 5 bases from J, with 8 bases between. The CDR3 region is CATSRDRTHEQYF. The CDR3 nucleotides read TGTGCCACCAGCAGAGATCGCACACACGAGCAGTACTTC. The full variable domain, completed using reference TRBV15 and TRBJ2-7, is DAMVIQNPRYQVTQFGKPVTLSCSQTLNHNVMYWYQQKSSQAPKLLFHYYDKDFNNEADTPDNFQSRRPNTSFCFLDIRSPGLGDTAMYLCATSRDRTHEQYFGPGTRLTVT.

The chain couples TRBV7-6 to TRBJ2-5, with D unclear. Germline-derived CDR1 and CDR2 are SGHVS and FNYEAQ. Trimming removed 0 bases from V and 1 base from J, with 6 bases in between. This CDR3 region has 14 residues. The DNA for the CDR3 is TGTGCCAGCAGCTTAGCTACCAGCCAAGAGACCCAGTACTTC. This translates into CASSLATSQETQYF.